Following are 12 T cell receptor beta chains from one sample sequenced in a study of cytomegalovirus exposure and HLA in healthy donors. Primers for the PCR totalled 60 Vbeta and 13 Jbeta. The data were produced by immunoSEQ multiplex PCR, yet TCRdb's version contains in-frame clones alone and is incomplete. This sample has roughly 150,000 clones, with almost 85% found just once. The sample comprised PBMCs. The receptors originated from a man younger than 40 in good health and CMV-seropositive.

The rearrangement joins TRBV5-1 to TRBJ2-5; possibly TRBD2 for D (5 bases). Germline-derived CDR1 and CDR2 are SGHRS and YFSETQ. V gave up 0 bases and J gave up 5 bases, with 17 bases separating them. CDR3 size: 16 residues. The CDR3 spells CASSLDAVGRGETQYF. The CDR3 DNA reads as TGCGCCAGCAGCTTGGATGCAGTGGGCAGAGGGGAGACCCAGTACTTC.

The genes are TRBV28 and TRBJ1-5; D not certain. Germline CDR1 MDHEN, CDR2 SYDVKM. Trimming stripped 1 base from V and 1 base from J, with 11 bases between. The CDR3 has 16 amino acids. The CDR3 spells CASSLSWAGSNQPQHF. In DNA form, the CDR3 reads TGTGCCAGCAGTTTATCGTGGGCGGGGAGCAATCAGCCCCAGCATTTT. The whole variable domain, remainder taken from reference TRBV28 and TRBJ1-5, is DVKVTQSSRYLVKRTGEKVFLECVQDMDHENMFWYRQDPGLGLRLIYFSYDVKMKEKGDIPEGYSVSREKKERFSLILESASTNQTSMYLCASSLSWAGSNQPQHFGDGTRLSIL.

The chain is built from TRBV4-1 and TRBJ2-7, with 8 bases aligning to TRBD2. V shed 1 base, J shed 2 bases, and the junction held 7 bases outside the gene matches. From germline, CDR1 is MGHRA and CDR2 YSYEKL. This CDR3 spans 16 amino acids. Here the CDR3 DNA reads TGCGCCAGCAGCCAAGGAACTAGCGGCCTGACCTACGAGCAGTACTTC. This encodes CASSQGTSGLTYEQYF.

The rearrangement joins TRBV5-1 to TRBJ2-5, with a tentative D call TRBD1 (6 bases). The J call may be incorrect, as the DNA end agrees better with TRBJ2-7. CDR1 and CDR2 from the germline V gene are SGHRS and YFSETQ. This CDR3 spans 14 amino acids. This CDR3 is CASSLGRTDYEQYF. For the CDR3, the DNA is TGCGCCAGCAGCTTGGGTAGGACAGACTACGAGCAGTACTTC.

This clone came up a few times. The rearrangement uses TRBV6-4 and TRBJ2-1, with 11 nucleotides matching TRBD1. J lost 6 bases, V lost 2 bases, and 0 bases had no gene match. Germline CDR1 reads MRHNA; CDR2 reads SNTAGT. The CDR3 runs to 14 residues. CDR3 nucleotide sequence: TGTGCCAGCAGTGACGGGACAGGGGGCAATGAGCAGTTCTTC. This encodes CASSDGTGGNEQFF.

The rearrangement uses TRBV9 and TRBJ2-6; unclear D gene. The CDR3 runs to 14 residues. Per germline, CDR1 SGDLS and CDR2 YYNGEE. Trimming took off 0 bases at V and 2 bases at J, with 3 bases between the two ends. CDR3 residues: CASSVATGANVLTF. In DNA, the CDR3 is TGTGCCAGCAGCGTAGCAACTGGGGCCAACGTCCTGACTTTC.

This chain joins TRBV10-3 and TRBJ2-4; unclear D gene. CDR3 length equals 15 residues. V was cut by 3 bases and J by 0 bases, with 9 bases left in between. The germline CDR1 and CDR2 sequences are ENHRY and SYGVKD. The CDR3 nucleotides read TGTGCCATCAGTGAACAATCTTTAGCCAAAAACATTCAGTACTTC. Its translation is CAISEQSLAKNIQYF.

V and J are TRBV29-1 and TRBJ2-7; the match to TRBD2 covers 13 bases. Germline CDR1 and CDR2: SQVTM and ANQGSEA. V lost 1 base and J lost 4; bases outside the gene matches: 10. CDR3 length: 17 residues. In DNA form, the CDR3 reads TGCAGCGTTGAAGGCGGACTAGCGGGAGCCCGAGGTTACGAGCAGTACTTC. This gives the protein CSVEGGLAGARGYEQYF.

This clone has a handful of counts. This sequence joins TRBV7-8 and TRBJ1-2; TRBD1 matches at 7 bases. Germline V gives CDR1 SGHVS, CDR2 FQNEAQ. The CDR3 sequence is 13 residues long. Trimming cost V 3 bases and J 4 bases; bases outside gene matches: 2. The CDR3 DNA sequence: TGTGCCAGCAGCTTGGGACAGACCTATGGCTACACCTTC. Translation gives CASSLGQTYGYTF.

The chain is built from TRBV6-5 and TRBJ1-2, with D perhaps TRBD1 (6 bases). CDR1 is MNHEY, CDR2 SVGAGI, per germline. Trimming stripped 6 bases from V and 5 bases from J, with 16 bases between. The CDR3 spans 14 residues. The CDR3 DNA reads TGTGCCAGCAGCAAGGACAGTGGGTCTTATGGCTACACCTTC. Protein: CASSKDSGSYGYTF.

The rearrangement joins TRBV19 to TRBJ1-2; 10 bases fit TRBD1. V lost 9 bases to trimming and J lost 6 bases; unmatched junction nucleotides: 4. The CDR3 spans 12 residues. The germline V gene has CDR1 LNHDA and CDR2 SQIVND (reference sequence). CDR3 protein: CASSGTGDGYTF. CDR3 DNA: TGTGCCAGCAGCGGGACAGGGGATGGCTACACCTTC.

This chain connects TRBV27 to TRBJ2-7, with D unresolved. From germline, CDR1 is MNHEY and CDR2 SMNVEV (reference sequence). The ends were cut back, 2 bases at V and 1 base at J, with 12 bases in the middle. The CDR3 has 15 amino acids. The CDR3 here is CASSLEALPSYEQYF. DNA of the CDR3: TGTGCCAGCAGTTTAGAGGCACTACCATCCTACGAGCAGTACTTC.